A single sample is the source of the 17 T cell receptor beta chains below, sequenced in a study of shared clonotypes between healthy human individuals. Assay used: immunoSEQ multiplex PCR; TCRdb lists only in-frame clones, some missing. The data show over 1.4 million clones, roughly 97% seen once. Input material: naive CD4+ T cells sorted from blood. Subset in this sample: CD45RA+ positively selected. These receptors were collected from a young man in good health.

Only one count was recorded for this clone. The V and J genes are TRBV9 and TRBJ1-1; TRBD1 matches at 9 bases. The CDR3 length is 16 residues. CDR1 and CDR2 from the germline V gene are SGDLS and YYNGEE. Trimming removed 2 bases from V and 8 bases from J; junction bases left unmatched: 13. The CDR3 region has the DNA TGTGCCAGCAGCGTCCAGGACCACGGGACAGGGAAGGAAGCTTTCTTT. Translated, it gives CASSVQDHGTGKEAFF.

The rearrangement uses TRBV7-8 and TRBJ2-7; D not resolved. The V end was cut by 0 bases, the J end by 4 bases, with 7 bases between. This CDR3 contains 13 residues. CDR1 is SGHVS and CDR2 is FQNEAQ in the germline V gene. CDR3 DNA: TGTGCCAGCAGCTTAGCAGAAGCGTACGAGCAGTACTTC. Translation: CASSLAEAYEQYF.

This clone was observed a few times. The chain carries TRBV6-6 and TRBJ2-3; TRBD2 matches 9 bases. Losses at the gene ends were 11 bases for V and 7 bases for J; bases not matched to a gene: 7. The germline gives CDR1 MNHNY, CDR2 SVGAGI (reference sequence). The CDR3 loop spans 12 amino acids. The CDR3 coding sequence is TGTGCCGCGACTAGCGGATCAAATACGCAGTATTTT. Its protein is CAATSGSNTQYF.

Comment on this clone: A junction boundary mismatches the germline segment, possibly from a read error. CDR3 nucleotide sequence: TGCAGCGTTGAGGCTAGCGGGAGTCATGGGTTT. It encodes CSVEASGSHGF. This chain links TRBV29-1 with TRBJ2-3; 10 bases map to TRBD2. The CDR3 is made up of 11 amino acids. Germline lookup yields CDR1 SQVTM and CDR2 ANQGSEA.

The V and J genes are TRBV5-1 and TRBJ2-7; D is ambiguous. The V end was cut by 6 bases, the J end by 3 bases, with 13 bases between. The CDR3 is 13 amino acids. Germline CDR1 and CDR2: SGHRS and YFSETQ. The CDR3 nucleotides are TGCGCCAGCAAGTATGGGGAAAACTACGAGCAGTACTTC. Translation: CASKYGENYEQYF.

The rearrangement links TRBV11-2 to TRBJ1-4, with D uncertain. Germline V lookup: CDR1 SGHAT, CDR2 FQNNGV. Trimming stripped 3 bases from V and 7 bases from J, with 15 bases between. The CDR3 runs to 15 residues. This CDR3 is CASSFPSEGGEKLFF. The CDR3 bases are TGTGCCAGCAGCTTCCCCTCGGAGGGCGGTGAAAAACTGTTTTTT.

The chain uses TRBV15 and TRBJ2-7; D call uncertain. CDR3 length equals 15 residues. Between the trimmed V and J ends, which lost 0 bases and 2 bases, there was a span of 11 bases. Germline V gene lookup returns CDR1 LNHNV and CDR2 YYDKDF (reference sequence). CDR3 sequence reads: CATSRDGLRAYEQYF. CDR3 DNA sequence: TGTGCCACCAGCAGAGATGGCCTTCGAGCCTACGAGCAGTACTTC.

This chain joins TRBV28 and TRBJ2-7; TRBD1 aligns across 12 bases. Germline trimming cut 5 bases from V and 6 bases from J; bases unmatched to any gene: 8. In germline, CDR1 is MDHEN, CDR2 SYDVKM. The CDR3 consists of 15 residues. The CDR3 DNA is TGTGCCAGCAGTCCCCAGGGACAGGGGGCTGGCGAGCAGTACTTC. Amino acids: CASSPQGQGAGEQYF.

The chain recombines TRBV7-3 with TRBJ2-3; D is uncertain. The CDR3 is made up of 13 amino acids. With 5 bases removed from V and 2 bases from J, the gap between germline ends came to 8 bases. Germline V gene lookup returns CDR1 SGHTA and CDR2 FQGTGA. CDR3 residues: CASSQDTTDTQYF. The CDR3 DNA is TGTGCCAGCAGCCAAGATACCACAGATACGCAGTATTTT.

Details on this clone: This specimen includes other DNA sequences encoding the same CDR3. The CDR3 loop is CASSVRTNTGELFF. The DNA of the CDR3 is TGTGCCAGCAGCGTACGGACGAACACCGGGGAGCTGTTTTTT. This rearrangement joins TRBV9 to TRBJ2-2; D uncertain. V dropped 1 base and J dropped 0 bases, with 4 bases sitting between them. Per germline, CDR1 SGDLS and CDR2 YYNGEE. The CDR3 runs to 14 residues.

Comments on this clone: Other DNA sequences in the sample encode the same CDR3. The chain joins TRBV18 to TRBJ2-3, with 7 positions matching TRBD1. The junction had 4 bases not matched to a gene; V was cut back by 4 bases and J by 0 bases. The germline gives CDR1 KGHSH, CDR2 LQKENI. This CDR3 is 15 amino acids long. The CDR3 sequence is CASSLRQGSTDTQYF. CDR3 nucleotides: TGTGCCAGCTCACTTAGACAGGGCAGCACAGATACGCAGTATTTT.

The genes are TRBV25-1 and TRBJ2-2; D remains unclear. Looked up from germline, CDR1 is MGHDK and CDR2 is SYGVNS. V was cut by 6 bases and J by 0 bases, with 14 bases left in between. This CDR3 has 16 amino acids. The CDR3 reads CASRGISHANTGELFF. In DNA, the CDR3 is TGTGCCAGCAGGGGCATCAGTCACGCGAACACCGGGGAGCTGTTTTTT.

This clone was seen once. The V gene is TRBV6-1, the J gene TRBJ1-1; possibly TRBD1 for D (6 bases). From germline, CDR1 is MNHNS and CDR2 SASEGT. The CDR3 has 15 amino acids. V was pared by 0 bases and J by 3 bases, with 11 bases between. CDR3 nucleotides: TGTGCCAGCAGTGAAGCCCGGGGGCTCGACACTGAAGCTTTCTTT. Its translation: CASSEARGLDTEAFF.

The V gene is TRBV5-4, the J gene TRBJ2-7, with a weak D call TRBD2 (6 bases). The CDR3 loop spans 15 amino acids. CDR1 and CDR2 from the germline V gene are SGHNT and YYREEE (reference sequence). V was shortened by 0 bases and J by 3 bases, with 13 bases between the two germline ends. The DNA of the CDR3 is TGTGCCAGCAGCTTGGGGACGGGAGTAGTCTACGAGCAGTACTTC. This gives the protein CASSLGTGVVYEQYF.

The chain couples TRBV7-8 to TRBJ2-1, with a possible D match to TRBD1 (6 bases). Germline values: CDR1 SGHVS, CDR2 FQNEAQ. The CDR3 has 16 residues. Deletions cut 4 bases from V and 6 bases from J, with 19 bases between. The DNA for the CDR3 is TGTGCCAGCAGCTCGGTCCGGGACATAGCCTCCAATGAGCAGTTCTTC. Residues: CASSSVRDIASNEQFF.

The chain carries TRBV5-1 and TRBJ2-7; no clear D gene. Germline-derived CDR1 and CDR2 are SGHRS and YFSETQ. Deletions cut 0 bases from V and 9 bases from J, with 16 bases between. The CDR3 contains 14 residues. The CDR3 bases are TGCGCCAGCAGCTTGGCCTGGCAGGCTGAAGGGCAGTACTTC. Translated, it gives CASSLAWQAEGQYF.

V gene TRBV4-3 combines with J gene TRBJ2-5; 7 bases are shared with TRBD2. Per the germline V gene, CDR1 is LGHNA and CDR2 is YSLEER. The V and J ends lost 1 base and 4 bases, in that order; junction bases with no gene match: 15. The CDR3 extends over 18 amino acids. This CDR3 is CASSQGFRGREATETQYF. The CDR3 nucleotides read TGCGCCAGCAGCCAAGGGTTTCGAGGGAGGGAAGCAACAGAGACCCAGTACTTC.